The 5 T cell receptor beta chains in this list originate from one sample, sequenced in a study of cytomegalovirus exposure and HLA in healthy donors. Primers: 60 Vbeta forward and 13 Jbeta reverse. The table came from immunoSEQ multiplex PCR; TCRdb's copy has only in-frame clones and leaves some out. The profile covers some 4,500 clones, with around 85% appearing a single time and roughly 6.2% taken by the ten largest. Sequencing was done on a sample of PBMCs. These receptors were collected from a woman aged 40 to 49 in good health and CMV-seropositive.

This sequence joins TRBV7-6 and TRBJ1-5, with 11 bases aligning to TRBD1. V trimming: 5 bases; J trimming: 6 bases; junction bases outside the gene matches: 6. The CDR3 is 15 residues long. The germline V gene has CDR1 SGHVS and CDR2 FNYEAQ. The CDR3 here is CASSPGQGATQPQHF. CDR3 coding DNA: TGTGCCAGCAGCCCCGGACAGGGGGCGACTCAGCCCCAGCATTTT.

The chain uses TRBV19 and TRBJ1-5; D gene uncertain. The germline V gene encodes CDR1 LNHDA and CDR2 SQIVND (reference sequence). Trimming left V 10 bases short and J 9 bases short, with 16 bases between. This CDR3 has 12 amino acids. The CDR3 sequence is CATKGRSWPQHF. CDR3 nucleotides: TGTGCCACCAAAGGCAGGTCGTGGCCCCAGCATTTT.

This clone has just a few counts. This chain links TRBV19 with TRBJ1-5; D perhaps matches TRBD1 (6 bases). This CDR3 comprises 14 residues. Germline V lookup: CDR1 LNHDA, CDR2 SQIVND (reference sequence). The V end was cut by 3 bases, the J end by 6 bases, with 12 bases between. The CDR3 loop reads CASSIPRGVQPQHF. DNA for the CDR3: TGTGCCAGTAGTATCCCCAGGGGAGTTCAGCCCCAGCATTTT.

The rearrangement uses TRBV30 and TRBJ2-1; tentatively, D is TRBD2 (6 bases). The CDR3 length is 15 residues. The V end lost 0 bases, the J end lost 3 bases, and 12 bases lay between the germline ends. Looked up from germline, CDR1 is GTSNPN and CDR2 is SVGIG (reference sequence). This chain's CDR3 is CAWSVPGEHYNEQFF. The DNA for the CDR3 is TGTGCCTGGAGTGTACCGGGAGAACACTACAATGAGCAGTTCTTC.

The chain combines TRBV29-1 with TRBJ2-7; 7 bases are shared with TRBD1. From germline, CDR1 is SQVTM and CDR2 ANQGSEA. The V gene end was trimmed by 5 bases and the J gene end by 0 bases; junction bases not matched to a gene: 4. This CDR3 has 13 amino acids. DNA of the CDR3: TGCAGCGTTTCACAGGGGATCTCCTACGAGCAGTACTTC. Translated: CSVSQGISYEQYF.